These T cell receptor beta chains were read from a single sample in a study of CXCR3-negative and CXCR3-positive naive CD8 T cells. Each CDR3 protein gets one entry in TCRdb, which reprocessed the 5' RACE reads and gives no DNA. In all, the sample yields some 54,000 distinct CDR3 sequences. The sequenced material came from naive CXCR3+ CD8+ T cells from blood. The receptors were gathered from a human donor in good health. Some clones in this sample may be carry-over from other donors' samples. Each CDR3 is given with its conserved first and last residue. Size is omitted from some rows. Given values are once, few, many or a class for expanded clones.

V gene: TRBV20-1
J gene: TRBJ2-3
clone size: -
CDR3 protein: CSASGLETDTQYF

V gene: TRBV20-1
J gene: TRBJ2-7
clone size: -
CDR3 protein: CSARDRGAAYEQYF

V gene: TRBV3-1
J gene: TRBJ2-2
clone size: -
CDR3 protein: CASSQVSGFDTGELFF

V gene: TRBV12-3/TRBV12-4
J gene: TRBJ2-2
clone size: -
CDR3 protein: CASSSPGLSTGELFF

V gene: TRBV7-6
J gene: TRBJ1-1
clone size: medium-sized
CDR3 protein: CASSTHPGGSKTEAFF

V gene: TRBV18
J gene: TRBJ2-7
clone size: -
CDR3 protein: CASSPPAAHLSYEQYF

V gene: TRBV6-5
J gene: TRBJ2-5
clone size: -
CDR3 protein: CASSYTLAEGTQYF

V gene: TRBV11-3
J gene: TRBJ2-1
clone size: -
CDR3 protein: CASSPIGGGAGEQFF

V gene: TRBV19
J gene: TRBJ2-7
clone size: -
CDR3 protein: CASSFTGSYEQYF

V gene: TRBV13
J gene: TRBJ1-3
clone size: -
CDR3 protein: CASTPWGAGNTIYF

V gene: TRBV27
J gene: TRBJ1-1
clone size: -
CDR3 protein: CASSLVLDTEAFF

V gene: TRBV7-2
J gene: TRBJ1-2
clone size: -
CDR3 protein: CASSALQDLYGYTF

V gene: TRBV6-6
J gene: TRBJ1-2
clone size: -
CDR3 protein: CASSYPSGTAMTDYTF

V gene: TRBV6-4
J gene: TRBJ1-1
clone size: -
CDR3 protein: CASSPQDRGPTEAFF